This T cell receptor beta chain appears in the sequencing data of a study of cytomegalovirus exposure and HLA in healthy donors. Comment on this clone: Antigen: not known.

In the PCR, 60 Vbeta and 13 Jbeta primers were used. Using immunoSEQ multiplex PCR, the repertoire was profiled, and TCRdb retains in-frame clones only, with some absent. The table lists roughly 150,000 clones, around 84% of them singletons. Regarding the study as a whole: A later analysis found most CMV-associated TCR beta chains apparently HLA-restricted. Donors belonging to an Asian-associated ancestry cluster reportedly showed fewer N-insertions in productive TCRs than the roughly 700-donor mean, according to what a later analysis found.

The CDR3 sequence is 14 residues long. Germline CDR1 SNHLY, CDR2 FYNNEI. V lost 8 bases to trimming and J lost 5 bases, with 17 bases between them. The sample taken for sequencing was PBMCs. The receptor's source is a woman aged 18-29 years in good health and CMV-seronegative. The V and J genes are TRBV2 and TRBJ2-3; weak D call: TRBD2 (6 bases). The DNA of the CDR3 is TGTGCCAGCGGAATATCGGGACTCAGAGATACGCAGTATTTT. It yields the protein CASGISGLRDTQYF.